Listed here are 27 T cell receptor beta chains from one sample, sequenced in a study of cytomegalovirus exposure and HLA in healthy donors. It was with 60 Vbeta and 13 Jbeta primers that the PCR ran. Sequenced by immunoSEQ multiplex PCR; TCRdb stores in-frame clones only, minus some. The repertoire holds 150,000 to 200,000 clones, with approximately 80% as singletons. Sequenced: PBMCs. Source of these receptors: a woman in her forties in good health and CMV-seronegative.

This chain joins TRBV5-4 and TRBJ1-1; D is unclear. Germline V lookup: CDR1 SGHNT, CDR2 YYREEE (reference sequence). The CDR3 loop spans 15 amino acids. The V end was cut by 4 bases, the J end by 5 bases, with 18 bases between. CDR3 in DNA: TGTGCCAGCAGCCCTCCGGGAGAAGGGAATACTGAAGCTTTCTTT. This translates into CASSPPGEGNTEAFF. Full variable domain (missing parts from reference TRBV5-4 and TRBJ1-1): ETGVTQSPTHLIKTRGQQVTLRCSSQSGHNTVSWYQQALGQGPQFIFQYYREEENGRGNFPPRFSGLQFPNYSSELNVNALELDDSALYLCASSPPGEGNTEAFFGQGTRLTVV.

The rearrangement links TRBV5-6 to TRBJ1-1; maybe TRBD1 (6 bases). V lost 2 bases and J lost 7, with 12 bases in between. The CDR3 has 13 residues. Germline V gene sequence: CDR1 SGHDT, CDR2 YYEEEE. The CDR3 loop reads CASSFGTTVEAFF. CDR3 bases: TGTGCCAGCAGCTTCGGGACAACTGTTGAAGCTTTCTTT.

This chain connects TRBV10-3 to TRBJ2-1; a possible D gene is TRBD2 (5 bases). The CDR3 spans 12 residues. CDR1 ENHRY and CDR2 SYGVKD come from the germline V gene. V was trimmed by 8 bases and J by 5 bases, leaving 10 bases between them. CDR3 sequence (DNA): TGTGCCATCCGGACTTTTAACAATGAGCAGTTCTTC. It specifies CAIRTFNNEQFF.

This sequence joins TRBV6-4 and TRBJ2-3; D possibly corresponds to TRBD2 (5 bases). Germline V gives CDR1 MRHNA, CDR2 SNTAGT. The CDR3 runs 16 residues. The V gene lost 0 bases and the J gene lost 0 bases, with 10 bases spanning the gap. The CDR3: CASSDSIRTSTDTQYF. In nucleotides, the CDR3 is TGTGCCAGCAGTGACTCGATTCGGACTAGCACAGATACGCAGTATTTT.

J is TRBJ2-2 and V is TRBV19; TRBD2 aligns across 7 bases. Looked up from germline, CDR1 is LNHDA and CDR2 is SQIVND (reference sequence). The V and J ends lost 0 bases and 3 bases, in that order; junction bases with no gene match: 10. The CDR3 has 18 amino acids. CDR3 sequence reads: CASSIEWQGGNYTGELFF. The DNA of the CDR3 is TGTGCCAGTAGTATAGAGTGGCAGGGAGGGAATTACACCGGGGAGCTGTTTTTT.

The CDR3 DNA follows: TGTGCCAGTAGTACCGCCACCGGAGGGAGTCAAGGCTACACCTTC. Protein: CASSTATGGSQGYTF. The chain joins TRBV19 to TRBJ1-2; D is ambiguous. Per the germline V gene, CDR1 is LNHDA and CDR2 is SQIVND (reference sequence). The CDR3 covers 15 residues. Trimming pared 4 bases from V and 8 bases from J, leaving 20 bases between.

The chain links TRBV30 to TRBJ2-7, with D possibly TRBD2 on 5 matching bases. Trimming removed 5 bases at V and 7 bases at J, with 24 bases between. CDR3 size: 15 residues. Germline V gene data show CDR1 as GTSNPN and CDR2 as SVGIG (reference sequence). The CDR3 nucleotides are TGTGCCTGGGCCCCATTTCCACCCAACACTAGGGAGCAGTACTTC. Encoded protein: CAWAPFPPNTREQYF.

V and J are TRBV10-3 and TRBJ2-3, with D tentatively TRBD2 (6 bases). V was clipped by 2 bases and J by 5 bases, with 8 bases between them. The length of the CDR3 is 13 residues. Germline CDR1 and CDR2: ENHRY and SYGVKD. The CDR3 spells CAISEPAGDTQYF. The CDR3 coding sequence is TGTGCCATCAGTGAGCCAGCGGGAGATACGCAGTATTTT.

This clone appeared a single time. The genes are TRBV6-1 and TRBJ2-7, with 12 bases that match TRBD1. The length of the CDR3 is 14 residues. The V gene's germline CDR1 is MNHNS and CDR2 SASEGT. The J segment lost 4 bases and the V segment lost 5 bases, leaving 3 bases of the junction unmatched. The CDR3: CASSPGQGAYEQYV. The DNA for the CDR3 is TGTGCCAGCAGTCCGGGACAGGGGGCTTACGAGCAGTACGTC.

This sequence joins TRBV11-3 and TRBJ2-1, with TRBD2 matching 9 bases. The germline V gene has CDR1 SGHNT and CDR2 YENEEA. The CDR3 is 14 residues long. V dropped 5 bases and J dropped 15; count of bases not matched to a gene: 14. The CDR3, as DNA: TGTGCCAGCAGCCCTGGACTGGGCGGGAGGGCCTCGTTCTTC. Translation: CASSPGLGGRASFF.

The count of this clone is one. The chain combines TRBV29-1 with TRBJ2-2, with 10 bases matching TRBD2. V shed 5 bases, J shed 5 bases, and the junction held 8 bases outside the gene matches. CDR3 length: 15 residues. Germline lookup yields CDR1 SQVTM and CDR2 ANQGSEA. This CDR3 reads CSVLAGGLWTGELFF. The CDR3 nucleotides read TGCAGCGTTTTAGCGGGAGGTCTCTGGACCGGGGAGCTGTTTTTT.

V and J are TRBV10-1 and TRBJ2-7; the D gene is possibly TRBD2 (6 bases). The germline gives CDR1 WNHNN, CDR2 SYGVQD (reference sequence). The CDR3 has 16 amino acids. Between the trimmed V and J ends, which lost 3 bases and 2 bases, there was a span of 17 bases. The CDR3: CASSEPAGRTPYEQYV. The DNA for the CDR3 is TGCGCCAGCAGTGAACCGGCCGGGAGAACTCCCTACGAGCAGTACGTC.

This chain connects TRBV2 to TRBJ2-5, with TRBD1 identical over 7 bases. The CDR3 extends over 16 amino acids. J gave up 2 bases and V 4 bases, and 10 bases lay outside the gene matches. From germline, CDR1 is SNHLY and CDR2 FYNNEI. CDR3 nucleotide sequence: TGTGCCAGCAGTGGCGGCTTCACAGGGGCTCAAGAGACCCAGTACTTC. This gives the protein CASSGGFTGAQETQYF.

In DNA form, the CDR3 reads TGTGCCAGCAGCTTAGCTTTCCACTGGGAGACCCAGTACTTC. Translation: CASSLAFHWETQYF. The V call is TRBV7-2, the J call TRBJ2-5; no clear D. The CDR3 runs 14 residues. Germline CDR1 SGHTA, CDR2 FQGNSA. Trimming removed 0 bases at V and 5 bases at J, with 10 bases between.

The chain carries TRBV7-2 and TRBJ1-2, with no clear D. The germline gives CDR1 SGHTA, CDR2 FQGNSA. The CDR3 extends over 13 amino acids. V lost 1 base, J lost 4 bases, and 7 bases lay in between. CDR3 in amino acids: CASSLVELYGYTF. CDR3 sequence (DNA): TGTGCCAGCAGCTTAGTGGAGCTCTATGGCTACACCTTC.

V is TRBV5-4 and J is TRBJ2-5; 13 bases are shared with TRBD2. The CDR3 consists of 18 residues. From germline, CDR1 is SGHNT and CDR2 YYREEE (reference sequence). Losses at the gene ends were 1 base for V and 4 bases for J; bases not matched to a gene: 10. Here the CDR3 DNA reads TGTGCCAGCAGCTTGCCACTAGCGGGAGGGCCTCAGGGAGAGACCCAGTACTTC. Its protein product is CASSLPLAGGPQGETQYF.

CDR3 bases: TGTGCCAGCAGCACGGACAGGGACGGTAGCAATCAGCCCCAGCATTTT. Its protein product is CASSTDRDGSNQPQHF. This rearrangement joins TRBV21-1 to TRBJ1-5; the table's D call, TRBD1, has no DNA check behind it. TRBV21-1 represents a pseudogene. This CDR3 has 16 amino acids.

The rearrangement joins TRBV9 to TRBJ2-1; weak D call: TRBD2 (6 bases). The V end lost 2 bases, the J end lost 5 bases, and 11 bases lay between the germline ends. The germline V gene has CDR1 SGDLS and CDR2 YYNGEE. This CDR3 is 14 amino acids long. CDR3 in amino acids: CASSVDLANNEQFF. As DNA, the CDR3 is TGTGCCAGCAGCGTGGATCTAGCGAACAATGAGCAGTTCTTC.

This sequence joins TRBV14 and TRBJ2-7; D uncertain. V was shortened by 1 base and J by 3 bases, with 16 bases between the two germline ends. The germline V gene encodes CDR1 SGHDN and CDR2 FVKESK. This CDR3 contains 16 residues. The CDR3 DNA is TGTGCCAGCAGCCAAGTGCGAGGTTTAGGCGTCTACGAGCAGTACTTC. Residues: CASSQVRGLGVYEQYF.

This chain links TRBV7-2 with TRBJ1-2; 7 nucleotides agree with TRBD1. The CDR3 has 14 amino acids. V trimming: 4 bases; J trimming: 10 bases; junction bases outside the gene matches: 12. Germline values: CDR1 SGHTA, CDR2 FQGNSA. CDR3 sequence: CASSSRPGTVDYTF. The CDR3 nucleotides read TGTGCCAGCAGCTCCCGGCCCGGGACAGTGGACTACACCTTC.

The CDR3 is CASSVGGQEGTQYF. The CDR3 DNA reads TGTGCCAGCAGCGTAGGGGGACAGGAAGGGACCCAGTACTTC. This chain links TRBV9 with TRBJ2-5; TRBD1 matches at 8 bases. With V trimmed by 0 bases and J by 7 bases, 5 bases remained unmatched. Germline V gene lookup returns CDR1 SGDLS and CDR2 YYNGEE. This CDR3 has 14 amino acids.

V is TRBV4-3 and J is TRBJ2-3, with D maybe TRBD2 (7 bases). V shed 0 bases and J shed 7 bases, with 17 bases lying between them. CDR1 and CDR2 (germline): LGHNA, YSLEER. This CDR3 has 16 residues. Here the CDR3 reads CASSQDAGGGPNTQYF. The CDR3 nucleotides read TGCGCCAGCAGCCAAGATGCTGGCGGGGGCCCCAATACGCAGTATTTT.

This clone was picked up one time. The chain uses TRBV9 and TRBJ2-3; 11 positions agree with TRBD2. The CDR3 loop spans 18 amino acids. V trimming: 0 bases; J trimming: 5 bases; junction bases outside the gene matches: 11. Germline assignment: CDR1 SGDLS and CDR2 YYNGEE. CDR3 nucleotides: TGTGCCAGCAGCGTAGGAACAACTAGCGGGAGAAGGATAGATACGCAGTATTTT. Encoded protein: CASSVGTTSGRRIDTQYF.

The chain links TRBV9 to TRBJ2-7; D not resolved. V was cut by 0 bases and J by 4 bases, with 17 bases left in between. Germline-derived CDR1 and CDR2 are SGDLS and YYNGEE. There are 16 residues in the CDR3. DNA for the CDR3: TGTGCCAGCAGCGTAGACGGGTCCCCCACCGTGTACGAGCAGTACTTC. This gives the protein CASSVDGSPTVYEQYF.

V usage is TRBV10-1 and J usage is TRBJ2-2; D may be TRBD1 (6 bases). CDR1 WNHNN and CDR2 SYGVQD come from the germline V gene (reference sequence). The CDR3 has 17 amino acids. Trimming cost V 7 bases and J 7 bases, with 25 bases left between them. The CDR3 reads CASTPTPDRSPSGELFF. DNA of the CDR3: TGCGCCAGCACCCCTACCCCTGACAGGTCCCCGAGCGGGGAGCTGTTTTTT.

The chain links TRBV7-9 to TRBJ1-4; no definite D call. In germline, CDR1 is SEHNR, CDR2 FQNEAQ (reference sequence). V dropped 3 bases and J dropped 4 bases, with 15 bases sitting between them. The CDR3 has 16 residues. CDR3 bases: TGTGCCAGCAGCTTTAGGAGGTCCGACCTTAATGAAAAACTGTTTTTT. This translates into CASSFRRSDLNEKLFF.

The chain links TRBV7-6 to TRBJ2-3; D not resolved. Germline V CDR1 and CDR2: SGHVS, FNYEAQ. The CDR3 contains 13 residues. V lost 5 bases and J 2 bases, leaving 8 bases between the germline ends. CDR3 loop: CASSPLNTDTQYF. CDR3 bases: TGTGCCAGCAGCCCCCTAAACACAGATACGCAGTATTTT. Complete variable domain (other parts from reference TRBV7-6 and TRBJ2-3): GAGVSQSPRYKVTKRGQDVALRCDPISGHVSLYWYRQALGQGPEFLTYFNYEAQQDKSGLPNDRFSAERPEGSISTLTIQRTEQRDSAMYRCASSPLNTDTQYFGPGTRLTVL.